This T cell receptor (beta chain) derives from a study of shared clonotypes between healthy human individuals (dated by TCRdb to 2018 to 2021). About the full investigation: The cohort comprised two women and a few men aged 18 to 49 years. For each donor, CD4 naive and CD4 memory were each given three plates, CD8 naive was given two plates, and CD8 memory was given one plate. The study deeply sequenced blood TCR repertoires of five healthy adults to estimate repertoire size and the extent of clonotype sharing between individuals. Libraries were prepared and TCR repertoires were sequenced by different laboratories using diverse techniques, in order to increase sequencing depth and limit assay-specific biases. Leukapheresis yielded between about 0.8 and 9.5 billion PBMCs per donor. Overall study outcomes, separate from this receptor: Sharing across a handful of donors was observed for about 5% of naive CD4, about 4% of naive CD8, over 2% of memory CD4, and about 0.39% of memory CD8 clonotypes. Only blood was sampled, and tissue TCR repertoires likely differ from those in blood. Larger estimated clonotype richness was generally found for naive subsets than for memory subsets. Pairwise subsampling indicated that sequencing depth was expected to affect the degree of clonotype sharing among donors. Rarefaction of sorted-subset datasets indicated incomplete sequencing despite the large sequencing depth. The genetic and exposure-history diversity represented was limited by the small number of donors. Compared with non-shared clonotypes, clonotypes shared by all four sorted-subset donors had higher generation probabilities.

TCR CDR3 regions were amplified from genomic DNA by multiplex PCR using the deep immunoSEQ assay. Extracted genomic DNA from each cell subset was distributed evenly across all wells of several immunoSEQ 96-well plates, and each plate was treated as a replicate. For sorted subsets, each replicate PCR was loaded with roughly 190 ng genomic DNA, equivalent to 25,000 to 30,000 T cell genomes. Purified libraries were quantified with a Qubit 3.0 fluorometer, sized on a Bioanalyzer 2100, and re-quantified with the KAPA Library Quantification kit. A separate single-read 150-cycle Illumina NextSeq 550 flow cell was used to sequence each immunoSEQ 96-well plate. In the authors' own workflow: Because only junctional sequences without quality scores were contained in the immunoSEQ output, filtering matching that applied to full-length reads could not be performed. To assign V/J genes and CDR3, sequences were annotated using PyIR, a Python wrapper for IgBLAST v1.9, with IMGT germline references. Reads were filtered out if the reads had weak V/J assignments (E-value above 1e-6), no CDR3, stop codons, out-of-frame junctions, or ambiguous translated residues. A V3J clonotype was defined by an identical inferred V gene, J gene, and CDR3 amino acid sequence. To compute the percentage overlap between repertoires, the number of shared unique clonotypes was divided by the size of the smaller repertoire. Repertoire richness was assessed with RTK rarefaction, the Chao1 estimator, and Recon v2.1 estimates of unobserved clonotypes. Generation probabilities were computed with OLGA for all TCRbeta clonotypes obtained by the gDNA method from four donors. Imported from immuneACCESS, the table was reduced by TCRdb to in-frame sequences with V and J called. These copies leave out some clones; in studies compared against another copy, an unresolved V gene accounts for under half, and the cause of the remainder is not known. That table supplies the V and J calls and clone size; D and trimming were determined from the DNA. The sample data list just over 2,000,000 clones, and 85% to 95% of these were observed just once. Approximately 1.2% of the sample is in the top ten clones.

As to this clone: Its cognate antigen has yet to be identified. No per-base quality is available; no much larger clone lies one base away.

CD8 naive samples consisted of CD45RO-negative cells that were positively selected for CCR7, yielding a CD45RA+CCR7+ population without TemRA cells. Healthy HIV-negative adults with no recently reported acute infections or vaccinations were included as donors. Every donor was a Caucasian adult residing in Nashville, Tennessee, USA. After blood collection by leukapheresis, PBMCs were isolated using Ficoll-Histopaque density gradient centrifugation and then cryopreserved in the vapor phase of liquid nitrogen. Analytical flow cytometry was used to check the purity and quantity of every magnetically sorted T cell population. Genomic DNA was isolated from every sorted fraction and measured by UV absorbance on a Nanodrop 2000c. The V end gives up 5 bases and the J end 2 bases, leaving 6 bases in the junction not matched to a gene. The CDR3 runs 15 residues from the cysteine to the phenylalanine. Only the CDR3 portion is preserved as DNA: 45 bases, with reading frame beginning at the first base. The germline V gene specifies MDHEN as CDR1 and SYDVKM as CDR2.

The sequence was collected from a man aged 18 to 35 in good health. Here the chain combines TRBV28 and TRBJ2-7; 10 junctional bases match TRBD2. Material: naive CD8+ T cells sorted from blood. What this sample's cell subset or site label stands for: CD45RA+CCR7+. For the CDR3, the sequence is CASSITSGVPYEQYF. The sequence in DNA is TGTGCCAGCAGTATAACTAGCGGGGTCCCCTACGAGCAGTACTTC.